The next 2 T cell receptor beta chains were all read from a single sample in a study of cytomegalovirus exposure and HLA in healthy donors (TCRdb year 2017). Libraries were prepared through the immunoSEQ multiplex PCR assay. The multiplex PCR relied on a mix of 60 forward primers for TCR Vbeta segments and 13 reverse primers for TCR Jbeta segments. Not all clones reach the TCRdb copy of this immuneACCESS table, which keeps in-frame sequences only. Checked studies attribute under half of the gap to unresolved V genes and leave the rest unexplained. Across this sample there are 89,000 or so clones, with approximately 72% seen only once. The biggest ten clones account for roughly 9.8% of the sample. Sequencing used PBMCs. The receptors shown here come from a man aged 18 to 30 in good health and CMV-seropositive.

V is TRBV6-1 and J is TRBJ1-1; TRBD1 matches 7 bases. This CDR3 has 14 residues. The ends lost 2 bases at V and 6 bases at J; junction bases unmatched: 6. The germline V gene encodes CDR1 MNHNS and CDR2 SASEGT. The CDR3 DNA reads as TGTGCCAGCAGTGAAAAAGTGGGGACAGCTGAAGCTTTCTTT. The encoded protein is CASSEKVGTAEAFF.

The chain joins TRBV5-1 to TRBJ1-5; 9 bases line up with TRBD1. CDR1 is SGHRS and CDR2 is YFSETQ in the germline V gene. This CDR3 region has 15 residues. V was pared by 3 bases and J by 3 bases, with 4 bases of the junction left unmatched. The CDR3 here is CASSSGQGNNQPQHF. The CDR3 DNA reads TGCGCCAGCAGCTCGGGACAGGGTAACAATCAGCCCCAGCATTTT.